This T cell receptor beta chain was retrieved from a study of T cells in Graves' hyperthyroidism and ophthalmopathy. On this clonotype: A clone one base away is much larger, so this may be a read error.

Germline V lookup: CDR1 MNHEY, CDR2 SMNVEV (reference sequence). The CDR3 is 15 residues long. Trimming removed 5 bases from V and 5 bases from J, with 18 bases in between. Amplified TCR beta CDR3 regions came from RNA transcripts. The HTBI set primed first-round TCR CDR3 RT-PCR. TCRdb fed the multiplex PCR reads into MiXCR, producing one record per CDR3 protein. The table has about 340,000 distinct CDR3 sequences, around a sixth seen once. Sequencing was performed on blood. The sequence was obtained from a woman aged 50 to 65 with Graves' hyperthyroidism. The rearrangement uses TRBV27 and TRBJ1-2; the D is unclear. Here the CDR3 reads CASSDNSARGYGYTF. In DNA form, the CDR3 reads TGTGCCAGCAGTGACAACAGTGCCAGAGGGTATGGCTACACCTTC.